One and the same sample provided the 26 T cell receptor beta chains below, sequenced in a study of Graves' ophthalmopathy and Graves' hyperthyroidism. The authors amplified TCR beta CDR3 regions, and they did so from RNA transcripts for repertoire sequencing. Second-round multiplex PCR came after first-round RT-PCR with HTBI primers. TCRdb recomputed calls from the multiplex PCR reads with MiXCR, one row per CDR3 protein. The table records around 660,000 distinct CDR3 sequences, about two fifths of them present only once. The sequenced sample consisted of peripheral blood. Every receptor here comes from an adult man with Graves' ophthalmopathy.

This clonotype has at least ten counts. J is TRBJ2-5 and V is TRBV11-2, with D perhaps TRBD2 (5 bases). Trimming took off 3 bases at V and 9 bases at J, with 11 bases between the two ends. CDR1 and CDR2 (germline): SGHAT, FQNNGV. The CDR3 is 12 amino acids. CDR3 in amino acids: CASSLPSGSQYF. As DNA, the CDR3 is TGTGCCAGCAGCTTGCCCTCGGGGTCCCAGTACTTC.

This clonotype came up many times. The chain joins TRBV25-1 to TRBJ2-5, with 12 positions matching TRBD2. CDR3 length: 19 residues. V trimming: 0 bases; J trimming: 0 bases; junction bases outside the gene matches: 8. Germline-derived CDR1 and CDR2 are MGHDK and SYGVNS. This CDR3 is CASSEYEGLAGGYQETQYF. CDR3 DNA sequence: TGTGCCAGCAGTGAATATGAGGGGCTAGCGGGGGGGTACCAAGAGACCCAGTACTTC. The variable domain in full, completed from reference TRBV25-1 and TRBJ2-5, reads EADIYQTPRYLVIGTGKKITLECSQTMGHDKMYWYQQDPGMELHLIHYSYGVNSTEKGDLSSESTVSRIRTEHFPLTLESARPSHTSQYLCASSEYEGLAGGYQETQYFGPGTRLLVL.

Concerning this clonotype itself: This may arise from a read error, as a much more abundant clone is one base away. The chain employs TRBV7-6 and TRBJ1-2; 12 bases align to TRBD1. V shed 8 bases, J shed 4 bases, and the junction held 11 bases outside the gene matches. The germline V gene encodes CDR1 SGHVS and CDR2 FNYEAQ. CDR3 length: 16 residues. CDR3 nucleotides: TGTGCCAGCCGCCTCACTCCGGGACAGGGGGCCTATGGCTACACCTTC. It encodes CASRLTPGQGAYGYTF. Based on the CDR3 plus reference TRBV7-6 and TRBJ1-2, the full variable domain is GAGVSQSPRYKVTKRGQDVALRCDPISGHVSLYWYRQALGQGPEFLTYFNYEAQQDKSGLPNDRFSAERPEGSISTLTIQRTEQRDSAMYRCASRLTPGQGAYGYTFGSGTRLTVV.

This clonotype came up a few times. The genes are TRBV5-1 and TRBJ2-7, with 8 bases that match TRBD1. Germline V gene sequence: CDR1 SGHRS, CDR2 YFSETQ. CDR3 length: 14 residues. V gave up 4 bases and J gave up 1 base; unmatched junction bases: 4. CDR3: CASSVTGASYEQYF. For the CDR3, the DNA is TGCGCCAGCAGCGTGACAGGGGCATCCTACGAGCAGTACTTC.

The table lists this clonotype with a few counts. The chain employs TRBV11-1 and TRBJ2-5; TRBD2 matches at 7 bases. The CDR3 extends over 16 amino acids. J was trimmed by 3 bases and V by 4 bases; bases with no gene match: 11. Germline V CDR1 and CDR2: SGHAT, FQDESV (reference sequence). CDR3 sequence (DNA): TGTGCCAGCAGCTCCTTACTCGCGGGGGAGGAAGAGACCCAGTACTTC. Its protein product is CASSSLLAGEEETQYF.

This clonotype was picked up a small number of times. The genes are TRBV19 and TRBJ2-2; D is perhaps TRBD1 or TRBD2 (5 bases each). V lost 6 bases and J lost 3, with 20 bases in between. CDR3 size: 17 residues. The germline V gene has CDR1 LNHDA and CDR2 SQIVND (reference sequence). The CDR3 reads CASSNPTGAADTGELFF. CDR3 sequence (DNA): TGTGCCAGTAGCAACCCCACCGGGGCAGCAGACACCGGGGAGCTGTTTTTT.

As to this clonotype: This may arise from a read error, as a much more abundant clone is one base away. The gene calls are TRBV10-3 and TRBJ2-2; no clear D gene. Germline CDR1 reads ENHRY; CDR2 reads SYGVKD. The CDR3 is 12 amino acids. Here the CDR3 DNA reads TGTGCCATCAGTCAGAACACCGAGGAGCTGTTTTTT. This gives the protein CAISQNTEELFF.

This clonotype has ten or more counts. The V call is TRBV2, the J call TRBJ2-5, with 7 bases aligning to TRBD1. Trimming took 5 bases from V and 6 from J; bases not matched to a gene: 12. The CDR3 covers 15 residues. CDR1 is SNHLY and CDR2 is FYNNEI in the germline V gene. CDR3 coding DNA: TGTGCCAGCAGTAACGACAGGGAGAGATTTAAGACCCAGTACTTC. As protein: CASSNDRERFKTQYF.

Comments on this clonotype: A junction end diverges from the germline sequence, so it may reflect a read error. The J gene is TRBJ1-2, the V gene TRBV25-1; D ambiguous. CDR1 and CDR2 from the germline V gene are MGHDK and SYGVNS. This CDR3 is 14 amino acids long. The CDR3 loop reads CVSSQVLPASGYTF. The CDR3 bases are TGTGTCAGCAGCCAAGTGCTCCCAGCGTCCGGCTACACCTTC.

In this sample, this clonotype turned up many times. The chain combines TRBV24-1 with TRBJ2-7, with TRBD2 matching 9 bases. In germline, CDR1 is KGHDR, CDR2 SFDVKD. With V trimmed by 3 bases and J by 4 bases, 9 bases remained unmatched. CDR3 length: 16 amino acids. The CDR3 is CATSDTPGLAPYEQYF. CDR3 DNA sequence: TGTGCCACCAGTGATACCCCGGGACTAGCACCATACGAGCAGTACTTC.

Only a few counts were recorded for this clonotype. V and J are TRBV6-5 and TRBJ1-2, with 10 nucleotides matching TRBD1. The CDR3 totals 16 residues. Germline CDR1 is MNHEY and CDR2 is SVGAGI. After removal of 4 bases from V and 4 bases from J, the junction contained 9 bases not matched to a gene. The CDR3 protein is CASSSRQGAQSYGYTF. The CDR3 DNA is TGTGCCAGCAGTTCGAGACAGGGGGCGCAATCCTATGGCTACACCTTC.

This clonotype has ten or more counts. CDR3 sequence: CARRGGAGNTIYF. CDR3 DNA: TGTGCCAGAAGGGGGGGAGCTGGAAACACCATATATTTT. The genes are TRBV2 and TRBJ1-3, with D possibly TRBD1 on 6 matching bases. CDR1 and CDR2 (germline): SNHLY, FYNNEI. The CDR3 runs 13 residues. Deletions cut 9 bases from V and 2 bases from J, with 11 bases between.

Many counts were recorded for this clonotype. V usage is TRBV29-1 and J usage is TRBJ2-7, with D tentatively TRBD1 (5 bases). The CDR3 loop spans 12 amino acids. V gave up 3 bases and J gave up 2 bases, with 8 bases separating them. From germline, CDR1 is SQVTM and CDR2 ANQGSEA. The CDR3 loop reads CSVDRATYEQYF. Written as DNA, the CDR3 is TGCAGCGTTGACAGGGCTACCTACGAGCAGTACTTC.

Ten or more counts support this clonotype. The rearrangement links TRBV6-5 to TRBJ1-1, with no clear D. This CDR3 spans 13 amino acids. Between the trimmed V and J ends, which lost 4 bases and 1 base, there was a span of 7 bases. The germline gives CDR1 MNHEY, CDR2 SVGAGI. CDR3 DNA sequence: TGTGCCAGCAGTTCCCTAAAGAACACTGAAGCTTTCTTT. Translated: CASSSLKNTEAFF.

There are a few counts of this clonotype. V usage is TRBV11-3 and J usage is TRBJ2-5, with D perhaps matching TRBD1 or TRBD2 (6 bases each). From germline, CDR1 is SGHNT and CDR2 YENEEA. The V gene lost 2 bases and the J gene lost 3 bases, with 13 bases spanning the gap. This CDR3 region has 15 residues. The CDR3 reads CASSLNLGGEETQYF. CDR3 sequence (DNA): TGTGCCAGCAGCTTAAATCTGGGGGGCGAAGAGACCCAGTACTTC. Combining the CDR3 with reference TRBV11-3 and TRBJ2-5 gives the whole variable domain EAGVVQSPRYKIIEKKQPVAFWCNPISGHNTLYWYLQNLGQGPELLIRYENEEAVDDSQLPKDRFSAERLKGVDSTLKIQPAELGDSAVYLCASSLNLGGEETQYFGPGTRLLVL.

This chain connects TRBV2 to TRBJ2-7; 7 bases are shared with TRBD1. The trim removed 5 bases at V and 7 bases at J, leaving 17 bases unmatched. CDR3 length: 16 residues. Per the germline V gene, CDR1 is SNHLY and CDR2 is FYNNEI. CDR3 nucleotides: TGTGCCAGCAGTTTATCCCAAGGACAGGCCCGCTGGGAGCAGTACTTC. Translating it yields CASSLSQGQARWEQYF.

This clonotype was seen a single time. Germline is not matched at one junction end, which may reflect a read error. V is TRBV4-1 and J is TRBJ2-7, with a weak D call TRBD1 (5 bases). This CDR3 has 18 amino acids. In germline, CDR1 is MGHRA, CDR2 YSYEKL. The CDR3, as DNA: TGCGCCAGCAGCCAAGGAAAGTTAGGCAAGACAGCCAACTACGGGCAGTACTTC. Its translation is CASSQGKLGKTANYGQYF.

V usage is TRBV3-1 and J usage is TRBJ2-7; D may correspond to TRBD1 or TRBD2 (5 bases each). The CDR3 extends over 13 amino acids. CDR1 is LGHDT and CDR2 is YNNKEL in the germline V gene (reference sequence). CDR3 coding DNA: TGTGCGAGCCAGAGGGGCAGTTCCTACGAGCAGTACTTC. It translates to CASQRGSSYEQYF.

As to this clonotype: This may be a read error: a much more frequent sequence differs by one nucleotide. V usage is TRBV12-3 or TRBV12-4 and J usage is TRBJ2-7; perhaps TRBD1 as D (6 bases). V lost 6 bases, J lost 2 bases, and 14 bases lay in between. This CDR3 is 14 amino acids long. In nucleotides, the CDR3 is TGTGCCAGCAGCGCCGGGACACCGACCTACGAGCAGTACTTC. It is translated as CASSAGTPTYEQYF.

CDR3 bases: TGTGCCTGGAGCGGACAGGGGGCAAACCCCTATGGCTACACCTTC. This codes for CAWSGQGANPYGYTF. V gene TRBV30 combines with J gene TRBJ1-2, with TRBD1 matching 11 bases. V lost 3 bases to trimming and J lost 4 bases; unmatched junction nucleotides: 7. The CDR3 sequence is 15 residues long. Germline-derived CDR1 and CDR2 are GTSNPN and SVGIG (reference sequence). Looking up the rest from reference TRBV30 and TRBJ1-2 gives the full variable domain: SQTIHQWPATLVQPVGSPLSLECTVEGTSNPNLYWYRQAAGRGLQLLFYSVGIGQISSEVPQNLSASRPQDRQFILSSKKLLLSDSGFYLCAWSGQGANPYGYTFGSGTRLTVV.

This chain connects TRBV5-1 to TRBJ1-5; 8 bases align to TRBD1. The CDR3 length is 16 residues. J gave up 5 bases and V 0 bases, and 7 bases lay outside the gene matches. CDR1 SGHRS and CDR2 YFSETQ come from the germline V gene. CDR3 sequence (DNA): TGCGCCAGCAGCTTGGGCGGACAGGGAGGGGATCAGCCCCAGCATTTT. Protein: CASSLGGQGGDQPQHF.

This clonotype was counted ten times or more. This sequence joins TRBV20-1 and TRBJ1-4; D is undetermined. The CDR3 spans 14 residues. The germline V and J ends were trimmed by 5 bases and 8 bases, with 18 bases remaining between them. The germline gives CDR1 DFQATT, CDR2 SNEGSKA (reference sequence). In DNA form, the CDR3 reads TGCAGTGCTGGCAGAGCGGACGTAAGGGAAAAACTGTTTTTT. Protein: CSAGRADVREKLFF.

This chain's CDR3 is CASIGFYGHKNTGELFF. The CDR3 DNA is TGTGCCAGTATTGGTTTTTACGGACACAAGAACACCGGGGAGCTGTTTTTT. The chain is built from TRBV19 and TRBJ2-2; D perhaps matches TRBD1 (5 bases). The CDR3 covers 17 residues. Germline-derived CDR1 and CDR2 are LNHDA and SQIVND (reference sequence). V lost 7 bases and J lost 1, with 19 bases in between.

This clonotype was seen only a few times. This rearrangement joins TRBV7-3 to TRBJ2-6, with 10 positions matching TRBD2. With V trimmed by 2 bases and J by 4 bases, 8 bases remained unmatched. Per the germline V gene, CDR1 is SGHTA and CDR2 is FQGTGA. There are 18 residues in the CDR3. CDR3 bases: TGTGCCAGCAGCTTATCAAAAGCGGGAGGGTCCGGGGCCAACGTCCTGACTTTC. Amino acids: CASSLSKAGGSGANVLTF.

This clonotype was seen a few times. The chain employs TRBV5-4 and TRBJ1-1; 10 nucleotides match TRBD1. This CDR3 spans 14 amino acids. Germline V lookup: CDR1 SGHNT, CDR2 YYREEE (reference sequence). With V trimmed by 0 bases and J by 7 bases, 3 bases remained unmatched. CDR3 protein: CASSLGQGANEAFF. CDR3 coding DNA: TGTGCCAGCAGCTTGGGACAGGGGGCTAATGAAGCTTTCTTT.

V gene TRBV25-1 combines with J gene TRBJ2-5; D assignment may be TRBD1 or TRBD2 (5 bases each). The CDR3 has 14 amino acids. V lost 4 bases, J lost 4 bases, and 13 bases lay in between. Germline values: CDR1 MGHDK, CDR2 SYGVNS. The DNA of the CDR3 is TGTGCCAGCAGTGCCCGAGGGGCTGCAGAGACCCAGTACTTC. It translates to CASSARGAAETQYF. Combining the CDR3 with reference TRBV25-1 and TRBJ2-5 gives the whole variable domain EADIYQTPRYLVIGTGKKITLECSQTMGHDKMYWYQQDPGMELHLIHYSYGVNSTEKGDLSSESTVSRIRTEHFPLTLESARPSHTSQYLCASSARGAAETQYFGPGTRLLVL.